This TCR beta chain stems from a study of T cell responses to AZD1222 COVID-19 vaccine. Data came from immunoSEQ multiplex PCR; TCRdb stores just in-frame clones and leaves some out. This sample has some 160,000 clones; roughly 86% occur once, and the top ten carry 5.5%. Germline V gene data show CDR1 as SQVTM and CDR2 as ANQGSEA. The CDR3 extends over 13 amino acids. The J segment lost 11 bases and the V segment lost 7 bases, leaving 12 bases of the junction unmatched. This material consisted of peripheral blood, taken on day 0 of AZD1222 vaccination. The sequence was collected from an adult in good health. The chain uses TRBV29-1 and TRBJ2-5; 11 nucleotides align to TRBD2. The CDR3 region has the DNA TGCAGCGCCTTTAGCGGGAGGGCCTCTCGTCAGTACTTC. This sequence encodes CSAFSGRASRQYF.